What follows are 7 T cell receptor beta chains derived from one specimen sequenced in a study of CXCR3-negative and CXCR3-positive naive CD8 T cells. With UMI labels, 5' RACE was used to prepare the TRB cDNA libraries. TCRdb processed the 5' RACE reads again and assigns one entry to each CDR3 protein, with no DNA. The table gives roughly 71,000 distinct CDR3 sequences; the top ten clones make up approximately 1.5% of it. Sequences were obtained from naive CXCR3- CD8+ T cells from blood. As for subset: CD45RO-CCR7+CD27+CD95- naive CD8+ T cells lacking CXCR3 (TNR3-). Every receptor here comes from a human donor in good health. Some clones in this sample may be carry-over from other donors' samples.

This chain connects TRBV11-2 to TRBJ2-1; the TCRdb call, TRBD1, lacks DNA for checking. The CDR3 loop spans 15 amino acids. The germline gives CDR1 SGHAT, CDR2 FQNNGV. CDR3 loop: CASSWTGGPTNEQFF.

The genes are TRBV28 and TRBJ2-1. Germline V gives CDR1 MDHEN, CDR2 SYDVKM. CDR3 length: 15 amino acids. The CDR3 is CASSLLRESYNEQFF.

The V call is TRBV9, the J call TRBJ2-7; TCRdb's D gene call, TRBD1, goes unchecked for lack of DNA. The CDR3 runs to 15 residues. CDR1 is SGDLS, CDR2 YYNGEE, per germline. CDR3 in amino acids: CASSVEGRGDYEQYF. Combining the CDR3 with reference TRBV9 and TRBJ2-7 gives the whole variable domain DSGVTQTPKHLITATGQRVTLRCSPRSGDLSVYWYQQSLDQGLQFLIQYYNGEERAKGNILERFSAQQFPDLHSELNLSSLELGDSALYFCASSVEGRGDYEQYFGPGTRLTVT.

This chain uses TRBV27 with TRBJ2-1; TCRdb calls TRBD2, which cannot be checked without DNA. The CDR3 runs to 15 residues. The V gene's germline CDR1 is MNHEY and CDR2 SMNVEV (reference sequence). This CDR3 is CASSLSLAGVNEQFF.

The chain joins TRBV12-3 or TRBV12-4 to TRBJ2-2; TCRdb selects TRBD1, and the lack of DNA leaves this call unchecked. The CDR3 totals 14 residues. The CDR3 loop is CATLPGQNTGELFF.

The chain links TRBV7-8 to TRBJ2-3; without DNA, the TCRdb call of TRBD2 cannot be checked. Germline lookup yields CDR1 SGHVS and CDR2 FQNEAQ. The CDR3 runs 19 residues. CDR3 residues: CASSLGTSGGPLLKDTQYF. Filled out from reference TRBV7-8 and TRBJ2-3, the complete variable domain reads GAGVSQSPRYKVAKRGQDVALRCDPISGHVSLFWYQQALGQGPEFLTYFQNEAQLDKSGLPSDRFFAERPEGSVSTLKIQRTQQEDSAVYLCASSLGTSGGPLLKDTQYFGPGTRLTVL.

J is TRBJ1-1 and V is TRBV27; the D call of TRBD1 rests on TCRdb alone, since no DNA is present to check it. The CDR3 has 13 amino acids. CDR1 and CDR2 (germline): MNHEY, SMNVEV (reference sequence). CDR3: CASGDRGNTEAFF.